This TCR beta chain is from a study of blood T cell repertoires in COVID-19. Study in general: Spain, Italy and the United States supplied samples that represented acute and convalescent COVID-19. PBMCs, B-cell-depleted T cells, or T cells provided the cDNA or gDNA that made up the material.

As handled by the study authors: Counts of nucleated cells, estimated from reference gene primer amplification, were obtained. Using immunoSEQ multiplex PCR, the repertoire was profiled, and TCRdb retains in-frame clones only, with some absent. The V and J calls and the clone size are those of that table, but D and trimming were determined from the DNA. The sample yields roughly 150,000 clones, 75% to 90% seen once. Sequencing used peripheral blood. This sequence originates from a woman of 80 years or more with active or convalescent COVID-19.

CDR3 sequence reads: CASRIRVANEKLFF. The CDR3 nucleotides read TGTGCCAGCAGGATCAGGGTAGCTAATGAAAAACTGTTTTTT. V gene TRBV6-6 combines with J gene TRBJ1-4; a possible D gene is TRBD1 (5 bases). The CDR3 consists of 14 residues. Trimming took 6 bases from V and 3 from J, leaving 11 bases between them. Germline V CDR1 and CDR2: MNHNY, SVGAGI (reference sequence).